What follows are 15 T cell receptor beta chains derived from one specimen sequenced in a study of T cells in localized non-small cell lung cancer. Sequenced by immunoSEQ multiplex PCR; TCRdb stores in-frame clones only, minus some. The sample includes some 20,000 clones, over 80% of them seen just once. The sequenced sample was PBMCs, obtained before any cancer treatment. The receptors come from a man between 40 and 75 years old with stage II squamous cell lung carcinoma.

The rearrangement joins TRBV2 to TRBJ2-3, with 10 positions matching TRBD2. The germline gives CDR1 SNHLY, CDR2 FYNNEI. V was clipped by 6 bases and J by 6 bases; unmatched bases: 15. This CDR3 has 17 amino acids. The CDR3 sequence: CASSHPLAGSVTDTQYF. The CDR3 DNA reads TGTGCCAGCAGCCATCCACTAGCGGGATCTGTAACGGATACGCAGTATTTT.

The chain links TRBV5-6 to TRBJ2-5; D remains ambiguous. The V end was cut by 1 base, the J end by 0 bases, with 4 bases between. CDR1 SGHDT and CDR2 YYEEEE come from the germline V gene. The CDR3 totals 13 residues. The CDR3 DNA follows: TGTGCCAGCAGCTTGCCCCACCAAGAGACCCAGTACTTC. Amino acids: CASSLPHQETQYF.

This chain connects TRBV9 to TRBJ2-3; no reliable D call. This CDR3 contains 17 residues. The germline V and J ends were trimmed by 0 bases and 0 bases, with 14 bases remaining between them. Looked up from germline, CDR1 is SGDLS and CDR2 is YYNGEE. The CDR3 is CASSVDSGRASTDTQYF. CDR3 nucleotides: TGTGCCAGCAGCGTAGATAGTGGCCGAGCTAGCACAGATACGCAGTATTTT.

The V gene is TRBV7-2, the J gene TRBJ1-1; no definite D call. This CDR3 region has 15 residues. Germline loops: CDR1 SGHTA, CDR2 FQGNSA. Trimming removed 0 bases at V and 1 base at J, with 9 bases between. Here the CDR3 DNA reads TGTGCCAGCAGCTTAGCAGGGCCGAAGAACACTGAAGCTTTCTTT. This gives the protein CASSLAGPKNTEAFF.

The V call is TRBV5-4, the J call TRBJ2-3; 9 bases align to TRBD1. Trimming cost V 4 bases and J 3 bases; bases outside gene matches: 6. Germline V gene lookup returns CDR1 SGHNT and CDR2 YYREEE (reference sequence). The CDR3 is 15 amino acids. CDR3 protein: CASSRTGDGTDTQYF. CDR3 nucleotide sequence: TGTGCCAGCAGCAGGACAGGGGATGGTACAGATACGCAGTATTTT.

J is TRBJ1-4 and V is TRBV19, with D hard to call. CDR3 length equals 14 residues. From germline, CDR1 is LNHDA and CDR2 SQIVND (reference sequence). Between the trimmed V and J ends, which lost 4 bases and 7 bases, there was a span of 13 bases. The CDR3 loop reads CASSRGVGGEKLFF. The DNA for the CDR3 is TGTGCCAGTAGTAGGGGAGTTGGAGGTGAAAAACTGTTTTTT.

The chain employs TRBV5-1 and TRBJ2-5; weak D call: TRBD1 (5 bases). V lost 0 bases and J 2 bases, leaving 11 bases between the germline ends. Germline V gene lookup returns CDR1 SGHRS and CDR2 YFSETQ. The CDR3 totals 15 residues. Here the CDR3 DNA reads TGCGCCAGCAGCTTGGGGGGCTTGCCTCAAGAGACCCAGTACTTC. Amino acids: CASSLGGLPQETQYF.

The chain combines TRBV9 with TRBJ1-2; D might be TRBD1 (5 bases). The CDR3 runs 19 residues. V was clipped by 0 bases and J by 6 bases, with 27 bases between them. Germline V lookup: CDR1 SGDLS, CDR2 YYNGEE. CDR3 DNA: TGTGCCAGCAGCGTAGCTACCGGGAAAAAGGGACCAGGAGAGGATGGCTACACCTTC. This gives the protein CASSVATGKKGPGEDGYTF.

The chain recombines TRBV11-2 with TRBJ2-2; D gene ambiguous. The CDR3 is 14 residues long. V shed 4 bases and J shed 2 bases, with 8 bases lying between them. Germline CDR1 and CDR2: SGHAT and FQNNGV. The CDR3 DNA reads as TGTGCCAGCAGCTCGGACGGTAACACCGGGGAGCTGTTTTTT. Its translation is CASSSDGNTGELFF.

This sequence joins TRBV27 and TRBJ1-1; 12 nucleotides match TRBD1. This CDR3 contains 15 residues. Germline CDR1 reads MNHEY; CDR2 reads SMNVEV (reference sequence). V trimming: 5 bases; J trimming: 1 base; junction bases outside the gene matches: 2. DNA for the CDR3: TGTGCCAGCAGTCGGGGACAGGGGGCGAACACTGAAGCTTTCTTT. The encoded protein is CASSRGQGANTEAFF.

The chain recombines TRBV11-2 with TRBJ2-7, with TRBD1 matching 8 bases. Germline V gives CDR1 SGHAT, CDR2 FQNNGV. This CDR3 contains 13 residues. V lost 6 bases and J lost 2; bases outside the gene matches: 3. For the CDR3, the DNA is TGTGCCAGCAGGGGACAGGAGGCCTACGAGCAGTACTTC. This gives the protein CASRGQEAYEQYF.

This chain uses TRBV2 with TRBJ2-3; D possibly corresponds to TRBD1 (5 bases). Trimming removed 7 bases at V and 4 bases at J, with 15 bases between. The germline V gene encodes CDR1 SNHLY and CDR2 FYNNEI. This CDR3 region has 14 residues. Written as DNA, the CDR3 is TGTGCCAGCAAAGGGGCCACTGGGGCAGATACGCAGTATTTT. It codes for CASKGATGADTQYF.

V is TRBV6-1 and J is TRBJ2-3, with D possibly matching TRBD2 (5 bases). Trimming cost V 3 bases and J 4 bases, with 14 bases left between them. The germline gives CDR1 MNHNS, CDR2 SASEGT. This CDR3 spans 15 amino acids. CDR3 sequence: CASSEGSSGADTQYF. In DNA, the CDR3 is TGTGCCAGCAGTGAGGGGAGTTCAGGCGCAGATACGCAGTATTTT.

This rearrangement joins TRBV25-1 to TRBJ2-1; the D gene is possibly TRBD2 (7 bases). V lost 5 bases and J lost 4, with 18 bases in between. The CDR3 contains 16 residues. Germline V gives CDR1 MGHDK, CDR2 SYGVNS. CDR3 amino acids: CASSPRGREYYNEQFF. DNA for the CDR3: TGTGCCAGCAGTCCCCGGGGGCGGGAGTATTACAATGAGCAGTTCTTC.

The chain is built from TRBV30 and TRBJ2-3; 10 positions match TRBD1. This CDR3 region has 13 residues. V lost 8 bases and J lost 6; bases outside the gene matches: 8. Germline loops: CDR1 GTSNPN, CDR2 SVGIG (reference sequence). DNA of the CDR3: TGTGCCGGCTGGCGGGGACAGGGGGATACGCAGTATTTT. Translated: CAGWRGQGDTQYF.